The 4 T cell receptor beta chains presented below share a single source sample, sequenced in a study of blood T cell repertoires in COVID-19. Generated by immunoSEQ multiplex PCR, the TCRdb table keeps only in-frame clones and is missing some. The sample has about 300,000 clones, roughly 89% seen once. The sequenced sample consisted of peripheral blood. These TCRs come from a woman aged 25 to 45 with COVID-19, enrolled during active disease.

V gene TRBV3-1 (or the pseudogene TRBV3-2) combines with J gene TRBJ1-3; possibly TRBD1 for D (6 bases). This CDR3 is 15 amino acids long. V lost 1 base to trimming and J lost 0 bases, with 7 bases between them. From germline, CDR1 is LGHDT and CDR2 YNNKEL (reference sequence). The CDR3 loop reads CASSQGGHSGNTIYF. The DNA for the CDR3 is TGTGCCAGCAGCCAAGGGGGACACTCTGGAAACACCATATATTTT.

The chain joins TRBV5-8 to TRBJ1-5, with 7 bases matching TRBD1. The CDR3 extends over 13 amino acids. The germline V gene has CDR1 SGHTS and CDR2 YDEGEE. V trimming: 4 bases; J trimming: 6 bases; junction bases outside the gene matches: 4. The CDR3 DNA is TGTGCCAGCAGCGACGACAGGGCTCAGCCCCAGCATTTT. Translated, it gives CASSDDRAQPQHF.

Only one count was recorded for this clone. The rearrangement links TRBV6-1 to TRBJ1-2, with 8 nucleotides matching TRBD1. Germline CDR1 is MNHNS and CDR2 is SASEGT. The V gene end was trimmed by 3 bases and the J gene end by 6 bases; junction bases not matched to a gene: 6. The CDR3 contains 14 residues. This CDR3 is CASSERGQVDGYTF. The DNA of the CDR3 is TGTGCCAGCAGTGAGCGGGGACAGGTTGATGGCTACACCTTC.

The genes are TRBV6-5 and TRBJ1-4; TRBD1 might be the D (6 bases). Trimming removed 2 bases at V and 5 bases at J, with 9 bases between. This CDR3 is built from 14 residues. Germline lookup yields CDR1 MNHEY and CDR2 SVGAGI. CDR3 sequence (DNA): TGTGCCAGCAGTTACGGACAGTTAAATGAAAAACTGTTTTTT. Its protein product is CASSYGQLNEKLFF.